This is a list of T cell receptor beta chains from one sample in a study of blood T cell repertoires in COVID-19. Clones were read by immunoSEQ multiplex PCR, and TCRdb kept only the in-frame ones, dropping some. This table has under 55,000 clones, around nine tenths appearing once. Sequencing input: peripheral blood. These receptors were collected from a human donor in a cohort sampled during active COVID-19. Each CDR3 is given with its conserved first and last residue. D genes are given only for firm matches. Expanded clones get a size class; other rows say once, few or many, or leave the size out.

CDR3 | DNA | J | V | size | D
CASSHQGIAYEQYF | TGTGCCAGCAGCCACCAGGGAATAGCCTACGAGCAGTACTTC | TRBJ2-7 | TRBV3-1/TRBV3-2 | NA | NA
CASSFFQGATNEKLFF | TGTGCCAGCAGCTTCTTTCAGGGCGCAACTAATGAAAAACTGTTTTTT | TRBJ1-4 | TRBV5-6 | NA | NA
CAWSVRGNSPLHF | TGTGCCTGGAGTGTTAGGGGGAATTCACCCCTCCACTTT | TRBJ1-6 | TRBV30 | few | NA
CASSLHGLISHEQYF | TGTGCCAGCAGCTTGCACGGGTTGATTTCCCACGAGCAGTACTTC | TRBJ2-7 | TRBV5-4 | few | NA
CASLNRGSGTEAFF | TGTGCCAGCCTCAACAGGGGAAGTGGAACTGAAGCTTTCTTT | TRBJ1-1 | TRBV6-5 | NA | TRBD1
CASSYSTVNSPLHF | TGTGCCAGCAGTTACTCAACAGTCAATTCACCCCTCCACTTT | TRBJ1-6 | TRBV6-5 | NA | NA
CASSRLTGDEQYF | TGTGCCAGTAGTCGGTTGACGGGAGACGAGCAGTACTTC | TRBJ2-7 | TRBV19 | NA | NA
CASSQDPYRGRSYNSPLHF | TGTGCCAGCAGCCAAGACCCATACAGGGGGCGCTCCTATAATTCACCCCTCCACTTT | TRBJ1-6 | TRBV3-1/TRBV3-2 | NA | TRBD1
CASSDPGNQPQHF | TGTGCCAGCAGTGACCCCGGGAATCAGCCCCAGCATTTT | TRBJ1-5 | TRBV2 | NA | NA
CASSEAGYGYTF | TGTGCCAGCAGTGAAGCCGGCTATGGCTACACCTTC | TRBJ1-2 | TRBV6-1 | NA | NA
CASSTTGGAEAFF | TGTGCCAGCAGCACCACGGGGGGGGCTGAAGCTTTCTTT | TRBJ1-1 | TRBV3-1/TRBV3-2 | NA | NA
CASSMGEGTGQPQHF | TGTGCCAGCAGCATGGGGGAGGGGACGGGGCAGCCCCAGCATTTT | TRBJ1-5 | TRBV7-6 | NA | NA
CASSPIGGTNEKLFF | TGTGCCAGCAGCCCGATAGGGGGCACTAATGAAAAACTGTTTTTT | TRBJ1-4 | TRBV7-2 | NA | TRBD1
CASSIRGREKLFF | TGTGCCAGCAGTATCAGGGGGCGTGAAAAACTGTTTTTT | TRBJ1-4 | TRBV27 | NA | TRBD1